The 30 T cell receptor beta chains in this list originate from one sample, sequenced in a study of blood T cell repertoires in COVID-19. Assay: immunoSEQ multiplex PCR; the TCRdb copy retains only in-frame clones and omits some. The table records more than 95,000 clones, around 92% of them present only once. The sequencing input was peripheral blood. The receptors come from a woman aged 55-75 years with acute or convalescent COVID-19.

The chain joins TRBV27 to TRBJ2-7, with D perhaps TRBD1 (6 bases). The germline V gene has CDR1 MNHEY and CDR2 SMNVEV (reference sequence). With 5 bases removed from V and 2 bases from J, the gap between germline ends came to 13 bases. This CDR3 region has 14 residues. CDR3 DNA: TGTGCCAGCAGTAAACAGGGAGATCCCTACGAGCAGTACTTC. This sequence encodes CASSKQGDPYEQYF.

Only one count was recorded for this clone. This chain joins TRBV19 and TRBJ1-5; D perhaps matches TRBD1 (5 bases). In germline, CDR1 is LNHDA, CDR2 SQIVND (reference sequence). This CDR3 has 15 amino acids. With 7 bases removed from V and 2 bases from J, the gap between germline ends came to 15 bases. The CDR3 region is CASTGVGQGNQPQHF. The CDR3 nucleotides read TGTGCCAGTACGGGGGTGGGGCAGGGCAATCAGCCCCAGCATTTT.

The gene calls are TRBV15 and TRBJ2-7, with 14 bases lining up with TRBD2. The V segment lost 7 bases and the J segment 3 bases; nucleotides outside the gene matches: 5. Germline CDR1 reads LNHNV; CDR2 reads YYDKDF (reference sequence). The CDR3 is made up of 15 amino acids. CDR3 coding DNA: TGTGCCACCAAGAGGACTAGCGGGAGGCGCTACGAGCAGTACTTC. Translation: CATKRTSGRRYEQYF. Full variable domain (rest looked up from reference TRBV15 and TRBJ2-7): DAMVIQNPRYQVTQFGKPVTLSCSQTLNHNVMYWYQQKSSQAPKLLFHYYDKDFNNEADTPDNFQSRRPNTSFCFLDIRSPGLGDTAMYLCATKRTSGRRYEQYFGPGTRLTVT.

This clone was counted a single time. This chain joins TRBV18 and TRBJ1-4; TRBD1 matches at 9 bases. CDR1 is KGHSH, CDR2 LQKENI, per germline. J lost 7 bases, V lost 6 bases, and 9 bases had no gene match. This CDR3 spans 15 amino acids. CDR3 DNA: TGTGCCAGCTCGGAGACTCGACAGGGGGGTGAAAAACTGTTTTTT. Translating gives CASSETRQGGEKLFF.

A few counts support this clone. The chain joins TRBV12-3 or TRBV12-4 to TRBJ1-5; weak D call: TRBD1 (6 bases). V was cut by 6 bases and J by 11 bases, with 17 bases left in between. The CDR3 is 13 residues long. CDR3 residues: CASSFATGRSQHF. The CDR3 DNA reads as TGTGCCAGCAGCTTTGCGACAGGCCGGTCCCAGCATTTT.

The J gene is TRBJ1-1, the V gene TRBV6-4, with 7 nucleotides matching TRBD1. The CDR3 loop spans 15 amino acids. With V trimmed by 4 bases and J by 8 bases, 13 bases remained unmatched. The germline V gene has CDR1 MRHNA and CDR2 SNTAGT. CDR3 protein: CASSASGGGTAEAFF. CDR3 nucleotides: TGTGCCAGCAGTGCCAGTGGTGGAGGGACAGCGGAAGCTTTCTTT.

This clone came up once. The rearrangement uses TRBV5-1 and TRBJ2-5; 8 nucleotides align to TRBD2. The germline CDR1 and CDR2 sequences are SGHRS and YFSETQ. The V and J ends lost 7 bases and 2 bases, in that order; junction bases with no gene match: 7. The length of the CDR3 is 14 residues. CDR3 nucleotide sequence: TGCGCCAGCGCCTGGTCGGGAGGGCAAGAGACCCAGTACTTC. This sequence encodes CASAWSGGQETQYF.

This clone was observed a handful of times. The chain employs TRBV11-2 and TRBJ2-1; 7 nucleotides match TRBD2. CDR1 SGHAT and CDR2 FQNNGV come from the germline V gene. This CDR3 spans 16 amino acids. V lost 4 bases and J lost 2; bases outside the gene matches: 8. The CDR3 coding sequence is TGTGCCAGCAGCTCCCCTCGCGGGAGAGCCTACAATGAGCAGTTCTTC. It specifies CASSSPRGRAYNEQFF. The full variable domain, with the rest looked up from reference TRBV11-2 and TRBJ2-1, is EAGVAQSPRYKIIEKRQSVAFWCNPISGHATLYWYQQILGQGPKLLIQFQNNGVVDDSQLPKDRFSAERLKGVDSTLKIQPAKLEDSAVYLCASSSPRGRAYNEQFFGPGTRLTVL.

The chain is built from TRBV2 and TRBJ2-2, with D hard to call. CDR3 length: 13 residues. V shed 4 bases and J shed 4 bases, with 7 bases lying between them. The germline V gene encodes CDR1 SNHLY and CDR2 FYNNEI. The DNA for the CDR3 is TGTGCCAGCAGTGGCGGCACCACCGGGGAGCTGTTTTTT. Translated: CASSGGTTGELFF.

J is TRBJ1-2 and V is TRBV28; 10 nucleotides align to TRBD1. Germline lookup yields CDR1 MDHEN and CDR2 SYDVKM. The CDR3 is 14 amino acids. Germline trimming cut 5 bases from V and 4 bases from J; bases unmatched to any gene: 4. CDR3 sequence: CASSGTGEIYGYTF. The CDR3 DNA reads TGTGCCAGCAGTGGGACAGGGGAGATCTATGGCTACACCTTC.

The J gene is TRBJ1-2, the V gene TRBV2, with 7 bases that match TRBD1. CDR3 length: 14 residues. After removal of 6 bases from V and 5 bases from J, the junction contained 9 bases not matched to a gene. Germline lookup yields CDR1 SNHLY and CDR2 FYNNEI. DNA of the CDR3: TGTGCCAGCAGGGGAAGGGGGCGCGGATATGGCTACACCTTC. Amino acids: CASRGRGRGYGYTF.

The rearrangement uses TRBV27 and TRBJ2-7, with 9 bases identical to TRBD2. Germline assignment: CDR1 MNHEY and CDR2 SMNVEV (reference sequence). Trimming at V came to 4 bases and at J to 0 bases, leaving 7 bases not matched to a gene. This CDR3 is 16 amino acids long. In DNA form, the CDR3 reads TGTGCCAGCAGTTCTCGACTAGCGGTCAGCTCCTACGAGCAGTACTTC. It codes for CASSSRLAVSSYEQYF.

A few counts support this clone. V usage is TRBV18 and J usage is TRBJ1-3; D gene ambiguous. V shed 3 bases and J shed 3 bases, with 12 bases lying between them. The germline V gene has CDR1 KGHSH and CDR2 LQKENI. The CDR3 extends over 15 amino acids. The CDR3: CASSPPSQYGNTIYF. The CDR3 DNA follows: TGTGCCAGCTCACCCCCTTCCCAGTATGGAAACACCATATATTTT.

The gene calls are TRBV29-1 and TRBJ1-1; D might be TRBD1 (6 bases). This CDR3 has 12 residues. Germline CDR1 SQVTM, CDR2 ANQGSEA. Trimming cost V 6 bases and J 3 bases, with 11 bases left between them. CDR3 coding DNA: TGCAGCGTCAGGACAGCCGACACTGAAGCTTTCTTT. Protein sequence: CSVRTADTEAFF.

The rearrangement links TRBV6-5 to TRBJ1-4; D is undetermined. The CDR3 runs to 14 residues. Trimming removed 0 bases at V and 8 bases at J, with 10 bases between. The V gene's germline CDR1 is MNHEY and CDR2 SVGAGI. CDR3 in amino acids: CASSYSISPEKLFF. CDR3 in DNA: TGTGCCAGCAGTTACTCCATTTCCCCCGAAAAACTGTTTTTT.

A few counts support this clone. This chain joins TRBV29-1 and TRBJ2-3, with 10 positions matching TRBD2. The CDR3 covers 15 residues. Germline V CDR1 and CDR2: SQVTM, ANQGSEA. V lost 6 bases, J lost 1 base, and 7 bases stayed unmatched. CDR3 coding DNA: TGCAGCGTGATTTTACTAGCGGGGCGCACAGATACGCAGTATTTT. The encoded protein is CSVILLAGRTDTQYF.

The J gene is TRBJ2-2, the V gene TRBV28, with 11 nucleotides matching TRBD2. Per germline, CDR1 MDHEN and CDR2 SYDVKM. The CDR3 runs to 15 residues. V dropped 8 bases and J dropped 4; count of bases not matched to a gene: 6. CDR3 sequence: CASSTSGSSTGELFF. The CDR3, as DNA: TGTGCCAGCTCAACTAGCGGGAGTTCCACCGGGGAGCTGTTTTTT.

The CDR3 DNA is TGTGCCAGCAGCCTACAGGGTAACGATGAAGCTTTCTTT. Its protein product is CASSLQGNDEAFF. This chain uses TRBV3-1 (or the pseudogene TRBV3-2) with TRBJ1-1, with a possible D match to TRBD1 (6 bases). This CDR3 region has 13 residues. Germline CDR1 LGHDT, CDR2 YNNKEL (reference sequence). Trimming shortened V by 4 bases and J by 7 bases, and 13 bases separated the two germline ends.

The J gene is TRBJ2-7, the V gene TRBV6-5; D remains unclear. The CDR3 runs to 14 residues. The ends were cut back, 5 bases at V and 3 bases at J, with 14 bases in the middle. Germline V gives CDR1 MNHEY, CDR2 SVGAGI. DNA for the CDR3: TGTGCCAGCAGTCTTACTCACCAGGACTACGAGCAGTACGTC. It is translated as CASSLTHQDYEQYV.

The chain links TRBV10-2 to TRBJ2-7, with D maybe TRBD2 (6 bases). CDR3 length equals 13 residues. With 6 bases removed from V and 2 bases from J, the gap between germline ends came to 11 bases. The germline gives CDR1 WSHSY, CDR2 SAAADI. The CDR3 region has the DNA TGCGCCAGCAGATCCGGGACTCCCTACGAGCAGTACTTC. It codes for CASRSGTPYEQYF.

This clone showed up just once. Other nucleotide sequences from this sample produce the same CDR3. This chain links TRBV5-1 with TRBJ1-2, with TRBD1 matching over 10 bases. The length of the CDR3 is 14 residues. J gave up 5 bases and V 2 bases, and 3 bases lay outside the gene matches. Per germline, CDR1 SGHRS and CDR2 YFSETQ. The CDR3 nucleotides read TGCGCCAGCAGCTTCGGACAGGGGGATTATGGCTACACCTTC. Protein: CASSFGQGDYGYTF.

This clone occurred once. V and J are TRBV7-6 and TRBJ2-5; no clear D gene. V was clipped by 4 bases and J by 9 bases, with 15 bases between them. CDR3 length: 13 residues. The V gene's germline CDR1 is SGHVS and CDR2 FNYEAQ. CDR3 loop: CASSSSSGASQYF. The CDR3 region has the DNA TGTGCCAGCAGCTCAAGCAGTGGAGCGTCCCAGTACTTC.

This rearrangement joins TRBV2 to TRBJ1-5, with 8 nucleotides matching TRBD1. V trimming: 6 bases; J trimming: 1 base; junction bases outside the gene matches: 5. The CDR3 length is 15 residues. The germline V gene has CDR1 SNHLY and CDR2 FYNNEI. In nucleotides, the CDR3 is TGTGCCAGCAGCCCAGGACAGGGAAGCAATCAGCCCCAGCATTTT. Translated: CASSPGQGSNQPQHF.

CDR3 nucleotide sequence: TGTGCCAGCAGCCAAGGGACAGTCGGTGAGCAGTTCTTC. This encodes CASSQGTVGEQFF. The rearrangement joins TRBV3-1 (or the pseudogene TRBV3-2) to TRBJ2-1, with a tentative D call TRBD1 (6 bases). Germline assignment: CDR1 LGHDT and CDR2 YNNKEL (reference sequence). Between the trimmed V and J ends, which lost 1 base and 9 bases, there was a span of 10 bases. CDR3 length: 13 amino acids.

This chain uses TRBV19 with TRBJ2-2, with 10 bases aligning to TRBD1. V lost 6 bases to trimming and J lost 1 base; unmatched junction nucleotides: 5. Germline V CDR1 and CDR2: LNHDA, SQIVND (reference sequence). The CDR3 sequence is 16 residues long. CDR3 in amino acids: CASRMGTGVNTGELFF. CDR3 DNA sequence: TGTGCCAGTAGAATGGGGACAGGGGTGAACACCGGGGAGCTGTTTTTT.

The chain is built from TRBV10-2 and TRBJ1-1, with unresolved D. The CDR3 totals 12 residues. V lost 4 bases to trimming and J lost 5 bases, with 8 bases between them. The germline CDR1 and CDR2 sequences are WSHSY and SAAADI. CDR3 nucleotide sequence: TGCGCCAGCAGTGTCCGGGTAACTGAAGCTTTCTTT. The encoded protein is CASSVRVTEAFF.

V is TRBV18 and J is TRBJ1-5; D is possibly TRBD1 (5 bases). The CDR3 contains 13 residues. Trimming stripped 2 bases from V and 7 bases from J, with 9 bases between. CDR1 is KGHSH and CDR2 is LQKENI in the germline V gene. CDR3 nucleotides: TGTGCCAGCTCACCATCGCCAGGGCAGCCCCAGCATTTT. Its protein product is CASSPSPGQPQHF.

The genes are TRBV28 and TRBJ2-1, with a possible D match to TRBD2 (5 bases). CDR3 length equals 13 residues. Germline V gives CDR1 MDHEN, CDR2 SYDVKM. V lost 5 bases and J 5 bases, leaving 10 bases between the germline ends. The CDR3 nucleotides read TGTGCCAGCAGTACGGGGTTCAACAATGAGCAGTTCTTC. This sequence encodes CASSTGFNNEQFF.

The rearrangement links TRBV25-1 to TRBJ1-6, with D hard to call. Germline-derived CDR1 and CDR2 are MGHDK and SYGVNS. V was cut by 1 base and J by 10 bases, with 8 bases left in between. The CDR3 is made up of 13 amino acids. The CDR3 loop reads CASSEWTGSPLHF. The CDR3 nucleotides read TGTGCCAGCAGTGAATGGACTGGGTCACCCCTCCACTTT. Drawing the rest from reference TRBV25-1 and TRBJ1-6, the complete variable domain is EADIYQTPRYLVIGTGKKITLECSQTMGHDKMYWYQQDPGMELHLIHYSYGVNSTEKGDLSSESTVSRIRTEHFPLTLESARPSHTSQYLCASSEWTGSPLHFGNGTRLTVT.

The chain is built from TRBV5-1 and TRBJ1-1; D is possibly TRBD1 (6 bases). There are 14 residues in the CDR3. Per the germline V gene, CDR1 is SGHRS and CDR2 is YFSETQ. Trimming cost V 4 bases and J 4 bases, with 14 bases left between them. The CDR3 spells CASSQGPQGTEAFF. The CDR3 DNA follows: TGCGCCAGCAGCCAGGGACCACAGGGCACTGAAGCTTTCTTT.